This T cell receptor beta chain emerged from a study of blood T cell repertoires in COVID-19. This clone was found a few times. Here immunoSEQ multiplex PCR was the method, and the copy in TCRdb shows in-frame clones only, minus some. Among about 120,000 clones listed, 80% were seen once. Losses at the gene ends were 5 bases for V and 6 bases for J; bases not matched to a gene: 3. This CDR3 has 13 amino acids. Germline lookup yields CDR1 SEHNR and CDR2 FQNEAQ (reference sequence). This chain uses TRBV7-9 with TRBJ1-5; 8 nucleotides line up with TRBD1. The sequencing sample was made of peripheral blood. The TCR sequence derives from a human donor in a cohort sampled during active COVID-19. The CDR3 spells CASSRTGSQPQHF. The DNA of the CDR3 is TGTGCCAGCAGCCGGACAGGGAGTCAGCCCCAGCATTTT.